This is a list of T cell receptor beta chains from one sample in a study of cytomegalovirus exposure and HLA in healthy donors. Assay used: immunoSEQ multiplex PCR; TCRdb lists only in-frame clones, some missing. The sample consists of 100,000 or so clones, 76% of them appearing once. What was sequenced was PBMCs. These receptors were collected from a woman aged 50 to 65 in good health and CMV-seropositive. CDR3s include the opening cysteine and the closing phenylalanine or tryptophan. Fields, in order: clone size, D gene, V gene, J gene, CDR3 protein. D genes are given only for firm matches. Clone sizes are given selectively: once, few, many, or a class where the clone is expanded.

clone_size: -; d_call: -; v_call: TRBV6-1; j_call: TRBJ1-2; cdr3_aa: CASRGVWGDYGYTF
clone_size: few; d_call: -; v_call: TRBV5-6; j_call: TRBJ2-1; cdr3_aa: CASSLAGTSSYNEQFF
clone_size: -; d_call: -; v_call: TRBV7-9; j_call: TRBJ1-5; cdr3_aa: CASSPQGGNQPQHF
clone_size: once; d_call: -; v_call: TRBV6-4; j_call: TRBJ2-3; cdr3_aa: CASRRDQGDTQYF
clone_size: -; d_call: -; v_call: TRBV15; j_call: TRBJ2-3; cdr3_aa: CATSRNRGTDTQYF
clone_size: -; d_call: TRBD1; v_call: TRBV7-9; j_call: TRBJ2-7; cdr3_aa: CASSHPGTGGHEQYF
clone_size: -; d_call: -; v_call: TRBV7-9; j_call: TRBJ2-7; cdr3_aa: CSSSFLLEQYF
clone_size: -; d_call: TRBD1; v_call: TRBV5-1; j_call: TRBJ2-2; cdr3_aa: CASSLKGASGELFF
clone_size: -; d_call: -; v_call: TRBV7-6; j_call: TRBJ1-3; cdr3_aa: CASSLVAGHPGNTIYF
clone_size: -; d_call: TRBD1; v_call: TRBV6-1; j_call: TRBJ1-5; cdr3_aa: CASSENWDRADQPQHF
clone_size: -; d_call: -; v_call: TRBV29-1; j_call: TRBJ1-1; cdr3_aa: CSVTSLGFEAFF
clone_size: -; d_call: -; v_call: TRBV10-3; j_call: TRBJ1-3; cdr3_aa: CAILGDYGNTIYF
clone_size: -; d_call: -; v_call: TRBV11-2; j_call: TRBJ2-7; cdr3_aa: CASSYSAEQYF
clone_size: -; d_call: -; v_call: TRBV2; j_call: TRBJ2-3; cdr3_aa: CASRPVVADTQYF
clone_size: -; d_call: TRBD1; v_call: TRBV6-5; j_call: TRBJ1-2; cdr3_aa: CASSYDRGNGYTF
clone_size: -; d_call: TRBD2; v_call: TRBV29-1; j_call: TRBJ2-1; cdr3_aa: CGGTKQGNEQFF
clone_size: -; d_call: TRBD2; v_call: TRBV27; j_call: TRBJ2-2; cdr3_aa: CASSPGWGGELFF
clone_size: -; d_call: TRBD2; v_call: TRBV27; j_call: TRBJ2-1; cdr3_aa: CASRGLAGNNEQFF
clone_size: -; d_call: -; v_call: TRBV12-5; j_call: TRBJ1-2; cdr3_aa: CASGLGLINYGYTF
clone_size: -; d_call: -; v_call: TRBV27; j_call: TRBJ2-7; cdr3_aa: CASLPGLGYEQYF
clone_size: once; d_call: TRBD2; v_call: TRBV18; j_call: TRBJ2-7; cdr3_aa: CASSGTSGRRGSYEQYF
clone_size: once; d_call: -; v_call: TRBV19; j_call: TRBJ2-2; cdr3_aa: CASSVSINTGELFF
clone_size: -; d_call: TRBD2; v_call: TRBV6-5; j_call: TRBJ2-3; cdr3_aa: CASSYQPGLAADTQYF
clone_size: -; d_call: TRBD1; v_call: TRBV5-1; j_call: TRBJ1-6; cdr3_aa: CASSLTGQVTNSPLHF
clone_size: -; d_call: -; v_call: TRBV7-9; j_call: TRBJ1-2; cdr3_aa: CSSSPSGPTSPLYGYTF
clone_size: -; d_call: -; v_call: TRBV2; j_call: TRBJ2-4; cdr3_aa: CASSEGAVAKNIQYF
clone_size: -; d_call: TRBD1; v_call: TRBV7-3; j_call: TRBJ1-4; cdr3_aa: CASSRFKGQGDCEKLFF
clone_size: once; d_call: -; v_call: TRBV6-5; j_call: TRBJ2-7; cdr3_aa: CASSYAGTNEQYF
clone_size: -; d_call: TRBD1; v_call: TRBV5-1; j_call: TRBJ2-1; cdr3_aa: CASSSPRDRTFNEQFF
clone_size: -; d_call: TRBD1; v_call: TRBV15; j_call: TRBJ1-1; cdr3_aa: CATSGPSTGLNTEAFF
clone_size: once; d_call: TRBD1; v_call: TRBV30; j_call: TRBJ1-3; cdr3_aa: CAWSPLTGRGNTIYF
clone_size: -; d_call: TRBD2; v_call: TRBV19; j_call: TRBJ2-1; cdr3_aa: CASRAGTSVFNEQFF
clone_size: -; d_call: TRBD2; v_call: TRBV30; j_call: TRBJ2-7; cdr3_aa: CAYVGWEGRHEQYF
clone_size: -; d_call: -; v_call: TRBV19; j_call: TRBJ1-1; cdr3_aa: CASSRRMNTEAFF
clone_size: -; d_call: -; v_call: TRBV5-1; j_call: TRBJ2-2; cdr3_aa: CASSSQGWANTGELFF
clone_size: -; d_call: TRBD2; v_call: TRBV18; j_call: TRBJ2-1; cdr3_aa: CASSLGLAGVLYNEQFF
clone_size: -; d_call: TRBD1; v_call: TRBV7-2; j_call: TRBJ1-2; cdr3_aa: CASSRQGSGYTF
clone_size: few; d_call: -; v_call: TRBV11-3; j_call: TRBJ2-7; cdr3_aa: CASSPGGSSSYEQYF
clone_size: -; d_call: -; v_call: TRBV6-5; j_call: TRBJ2-1; cdr3_aa: CASRPLETFYNEQFF
clone_size: once; d_call: -; v_call: TRBV10-3; j_call: TRBJ1-2; cdr3_aa: CAIKDTGINYGYTF
clone_size: -; d_call: -; v_call: TRBV5-1; j_call: TRBJ1-5; cdr3_aa: CASSLAGGQPQHF
clone_size: once; d_call: -; v_call: TRBV9; j_call: TRBJ1-1; cdr3_aa: CASSVEPQGNTEAFF
clone_size: -; d_call: TRBD1; v_call: TRBV2; j_call: TRBJ1-1; cdr3_aa: CASSATGVFTEAFF
clone_size: -; d_call: TRBD1; v_call: TRBV7-9; j_call: TRBJ1-3; cdr3_aa: CASSRQGSGNTIYF
clone_size: -; d_call: -; v_call: TRBV5-6; j_call: TRBJ1-1; cdr3_aa: CASSSVAEAFF
clone_size: -; d_call: TRBD2; v_call: TRBV5-6; j_call: TRBJ2-2; cdr3_aa: CASSLKRESTGELFF
clone_size: -; d_call: TRBD1; v_call: TRBV6-1; j_call: TRBJ2-6; cdr3_aa: CASSDPTGGGSGANVLTF
clone_size: -; d_call: -; v_call: TRBV14; j_call: -; cdr3_aa: CASSPPGGSSYEQYF
clone_size: -; d_call: TRBD1; v_call: TRBV5-1; j_call: TRBJ1-3; cdr3_aa: CASRPLGQGSGNTIYF
clone_size: -; d_call: -; v_call: TRBV29-1; j_call: TRBJ2-7; cdr3_aa: CSVAGVFPYEQYF